This TCR beta chain was identified during a study of cytomegalovirus exposure and HLA in healthy donors. The PCR used 60 Vbeta and 13 Jbeta primers. TCRdb keeps only in-frame clones here, not all; method: immunoSEQ multiplex PCR. The sample includes around 91,000 clones, 64% seen only once; the top ten take approximately 3%. V lost 6 bases to trimming and J lost 2 bases, with 14 bases between them. This CDR3 spans 14 amino acids. Per germline, CDR1 SGHRS and CDR2 YFSETQ. The sequence was obtained from a man aged 55 to 70 in good health and CMV-seronegative. The source material was PBMCs. The rearrangement uses TRBV5-1 and TRBJ1-1; maybe TRBD1 (5 bases). The CDR3: CASTLATVNTEAFF. CDR3 sequence (DNA): TGCGCCAGCACCCTCGCGACAGTTAACACTGAAGCTTTCTTT.